This TCR beta chain stems from a study of T cells in women clearing cervical HPV infection listed by TCRdb under 2018. At the level of the whole study: The cases were over 20 women with histologically confirmed HPV16-related CIN3 or worse, and 2 of these cases were invasive cancers. Five blinded duplicates per group were added as quality controls, giving around 60 samples: 50 or so participants and ten or so replicates. An exploratory proof-of-principle case-control study, nested within the Guanacaste HPV Natural History Study in Costa Rica, was conducted to compare TCR repertoires across cervical HPV16 outcomes. Cases and controls were matched on year of sample collection and on age within five years. HLA typing was available for only a few women, so HLA type could not be excluded as a confounder. Blood from cases was drawn at the visit where the lesion was first identified, while blood from controls was drawn once the infection was no longer detected. For cases, the median interval between lesion detection and blood sampling was around 140 days, with an interquartile range of roughly 90 to 200 days. The roughly 25 controls were women who cleared a single incident HPV16 infection within 12 months without developing precancer or cancer. In the parent cohort, 9,500 to 13,000 women aged 18 or older were enrolled in Guanacaste, Costa Rica, during 1993 to 1994 and then followed for less than 8 years. Cases had a median age of roughly 36 years and controls had a median age of 38, with no significant differences in baseline characteristics. The paper's findings and limits, for the study overall: Cases were distinguished from controls with an estimated AUC of about 0.8 by random forest classifiers combining richness and V gene abundances. Because of the cross-sectional design, the study could not determine whether the associations came before infection or resulted from infection, and neither effector/memory subsets nor HPV-specific T cells were isolated. T-cell numbers per sample were unknown, so richness differences could reflect varying T-cell content rather than repertoire biology. TCR repertoire richness was significantly higher in CIN3+ cases than in controls across sequencing depths, while evenness did not differ. TRBV6-7 relative abundance was lower in cases than in controls (about 0.099% versus 0.16%; Bonferroni P = 0.0008).

For this clone: This clone's antigen is unknown. The read is 3 residues too short to cover the CDR3 end, so that end is filled in from the germline J gene.

Using the immunoSEQ assay, multiplex PCR amplified TCR beta CDR3 regions from an average of around 1,300 ng of genomic DNA per sample. Primer bias was corrected in the assay by using a complete synthetic TCR repertoire to establish an amplification baseline. The amplicons were sequenced using the Illumina platform. Per the original workflow: Error correction of the sequences involved clustering with frequency ratios plus a modified nearest-neighbor algorithm, after which the sequences were analyzed in the immunoSEQ Analyzer using IMGT gene definitions. At each rarefaction depth, TCR richness and evenness were averaged across 20 rarefaction repeats, and samples with fewer sequences than that depth were excluded. Wilcoxon rank sum tests with FDR correction were used to compare V, D and J gene relative abundances between the groups. Blinded duplicates gave an intraclass correlation of about 96% for TCR richness and an average of about 76% across some 62 gene segments. Entries here come from immuneACCESS through TCRdb and include only in-frame sequences with V and J called. Some clones fail to appear in such tables; in the studies checked, an unresolved V gene covers under half of the shortfall, and the cause of the remainder is unknown. The D gene and trimming were derived from the DNA, and the V and J assignments and clone size from that table. This sample's table has entries for tens of thousands of clones. The top ten clones comprise less than 8.5% of the sample.

Every participant had a single incident cervical HPV16 infection, and prevalent HPV16 infections were excluded. Cervical HPV DNA was detected with MY09/MY11 PCR, and genotyping was done by dot-blot hybridization. Around 16 mL of heparinized blood was centrifuged, after which the buffy coat was aliquoted, frozen at -30 degrees C, and then stored at -80 degrees C. QIAGEN kits were used to extract genomic DNA from the buffy coat specimens. There are 15 amino acids in the CDR3, from cysteine to phenylalanine inclusive. The DNA shown is the part of the CDR3 that was read: 36 bases, in frame from base 1. V gives up 2 bases and J gives up 8 bases, and the segment between their germline ends measures 15 bases. According to the germline V gene (reference sequence), CDR1 reads SEHNR and CDR2 reads FQNEAQ.

Material for sequencing was blood buffy coat. This TCR derives from a woman between 18 and 70 years old with a cervical HPV16 infection that either progressed to CIN3+ or cleared (not recorded which). Recombination joined TRBV7-9 with TRBJ2-2; the D gene is perhaps TRBD1, on 6 matching bases. The part of the CDR3 DNA that was read is TGTGCCAGCAGCTTAAGGGAGCAGGGGCCTGGGGAG. Its protein reads: CASSLREQGPGE. The complete CDR3 reads CASSLREQGPGELFF.